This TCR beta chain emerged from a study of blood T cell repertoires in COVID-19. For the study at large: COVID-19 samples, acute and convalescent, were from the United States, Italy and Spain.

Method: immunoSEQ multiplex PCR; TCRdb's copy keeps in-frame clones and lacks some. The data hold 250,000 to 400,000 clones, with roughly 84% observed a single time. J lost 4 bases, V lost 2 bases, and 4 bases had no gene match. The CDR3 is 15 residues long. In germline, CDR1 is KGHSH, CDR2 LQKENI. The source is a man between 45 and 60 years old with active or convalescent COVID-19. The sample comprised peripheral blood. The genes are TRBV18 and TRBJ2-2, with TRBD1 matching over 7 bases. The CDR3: CASSPWDSPTGELFF. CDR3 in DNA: TGTGCCAGCTCACCATGGGACAGTCCCACCGGGGAGCTGTTTTTT.